The sequence of this T cell receptor (beta chain) was determined in a study of blood T cell repertoires in COVID-19. Study in general: PBMCs, B-cell-depleted T cells, or T cells provided the cDNA or gDNA that made up the material.

The authors' processing: Amplification with reference gene primers provided the estimates of nucleated cell counts. The protocol was immunoSEQ multiplex PCR, while the TCRdb copy is restricted to in-frame clones and leaves out a portion. Clone size and V and J calls were adopted from that table, with D and trimming inferred from the DNA. The table records about 100,000 clones, over 80% of them present only once. This CDR3 comprises 16 residues. Germline CDR1 MGHRA, CDR2 YSYEKL. Trimming pared 0 bases from V and 1 base from J, leaving 12 bases between. The source material was peripheral blood. The chain employs TRBV4-1 and TRBJ1-1; D call uncertain. The receptor was derived from a woman aged 70-85 years with acute or convalescent COVID-19. CDR3 bases: TGCGCCAGCAGCCAAGAGGGCACGGGGTGGAACACTGAAGCTTTCTTT. As protein: CASSQEGTGWNTEAFF.